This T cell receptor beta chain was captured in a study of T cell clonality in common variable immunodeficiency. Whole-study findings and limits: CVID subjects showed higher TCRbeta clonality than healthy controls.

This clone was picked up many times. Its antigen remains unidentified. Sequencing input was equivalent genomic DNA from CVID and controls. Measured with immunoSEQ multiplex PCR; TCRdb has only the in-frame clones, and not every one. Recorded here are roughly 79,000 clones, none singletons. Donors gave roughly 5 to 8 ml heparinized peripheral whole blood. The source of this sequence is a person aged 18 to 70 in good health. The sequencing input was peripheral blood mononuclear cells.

CDR3 amino acids: CSVAGTGLDEQFF. CDR3 DNA (partial): TGCAGCGTTGCCGGGACAGGGTTGGATGAG. This sequence joins TRBV29-1 and TRBJ2-1; TRBD1 agrees at 9 bases. The read ends 3 residues early relative to the CDR3; the germline J gene fills the gap. Trimming cost V 4 bases and J 8 bases; bases outside gene matches: 6. The germline V gene has CDR1 SQVTM and CDR2 ANQGSEA. CDR3 length: 13 residues.